The subject of this entry is one T cell receptor (beta chain). The sample originates from a study of blood T cell repertoires in COVID-19. Study at large: Acute and convalescent COVID-19 specimens originated in the United States, Italy and Spain.

The CDR3 runs 13 residues. J gave up 8 bases and V 4 bases, and 4 bases lay outside the gene matches. CDR1 is SGHKS and CDR2 is YYEKEE in the germline V gene (reference sequence). Generated by immunoSEQ multiplex PCR, the TCRdb table keeps only in-frame clones and is missing some. The sample includes under 300,000 clones, roughly 85% seen only once; the top ten take about 1.9%. Sequences were obtained from PBMCs or T cells enriched from blood (not recorded which). This clonotype originated in a woman between 50 and 59 years old who had recovered from COVID-19. This rearrangement joins TRBV5-5 to TRBJ2-1; 9 bases are shared with TRBD1. The CDR3 DNA reads TGTGCCAGCAGCCGACAGGGGGAGGATGAGCAGTTCTTC. Translated, it gives CASSRQGEDEQFF. The variable domain in full, completed from reference TRBV5-5 and TRBJ2-1, reads DAGVTQSPTHLIKTRGQQVTLRCSPISGHKSVSWYQQVLGQGPQFIFQYYEKEERGRGNFPDRFSARQFPNYSSELNVNALLLGDSALYLCASSRQGEDEQFFGPGTRLTVL.